The source of this T cell receptor (beta chain) is a study of CD8 T cells in Susac syndrome. Peripheral blood CD8+ and CD4+ T cells were profiled by TCR beta sequencing. The multiple sclerosis controls, all treatment-naive patients, had relapsing-remitting disease that was stable or active. Negative isolation yielded the CD8+ and CD4+ T cells, while FACS enriched the TEMRA cells. Germline V lookup: CDR1 GTSNPN, CDR2 SVGIG (reference sequence). This CDR3 contains 14 residues. V lost 2 bases to trimming and J lost 4 bases, with 15 bases between them. It was with random hexamers that about 0.45 to 1 ug RNA was reverse transcribed. A single record per CDR3 protein comes from TCRdb applying MiXCR to the immunoSEQ multiplex PCR reads. This table has about 400,000 distinct CDR3 sequences, 85% appearing once.

This chain uses TRBV30 with TRBJ2-7; perhaps D is TRBD1 or TRBD2 (5 bases each). The TCR comes from a human donor with multiple sclerosis. The sample comprised CD8+ T cells from PBMCs. The CDR3 sequence is CAWSSDREGYEQYF. CDR3 sequence (DNA): TGTGCCTGGAGTTCAGACCGTGAGGGGTACGAGCAGTACTTC.